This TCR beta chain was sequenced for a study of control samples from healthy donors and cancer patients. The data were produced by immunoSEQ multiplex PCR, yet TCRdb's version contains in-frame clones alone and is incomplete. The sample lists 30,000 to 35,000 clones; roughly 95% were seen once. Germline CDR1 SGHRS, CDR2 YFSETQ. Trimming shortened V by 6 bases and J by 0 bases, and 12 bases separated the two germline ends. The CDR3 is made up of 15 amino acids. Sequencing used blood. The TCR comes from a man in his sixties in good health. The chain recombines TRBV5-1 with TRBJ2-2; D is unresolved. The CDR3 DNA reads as TGCGCCAGCAATATCAATACCCCGAACACCGGGGAGCTGTTTTTT. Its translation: CASNINTPNTGELFF. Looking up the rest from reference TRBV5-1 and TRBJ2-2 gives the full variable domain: KAGVTQTPRYLIKTRGQQVTLSCSPISGHRSVSWYQQTPGQGLQFLFEYFSETQRNKGNFPGRFSGRQFSNSRSEMNVSTLELGDSALYLCASNINTPNTGELFFGEGSRLTVL.